The rows below give T cell receptor beta chains drawn from one sample of a study of blood T cell repertoires in COVID-19. Libraries were prepared by immunoSEQ multiplex PCR; TCRdb keeps only in-frame clonotypes and omits some of them. The repertoire has roughly 200,000 clones, roughly 90% of them found once; the top ten carry approximately 3.3%. The material sequenced was PBMCs or T cells enriched from blood (not recorded which). These receptors originate from a woman between 45 and 65 years old in a cohort exposed to, infected with or recovered from COVID-19 (not recorded which). The CDR3 runs from the conserved cysteine through the conserved F or W. Not all rows give a size; the values are once, few, many and, for expanded clones, a class.

clone_size,j_call,v_call,cdr3_aa
.,TRBJ1-1,TRBV5-1,CASSSSVGQGSEAFF
.,TRBJ2-4,TRBV12-3/TRBV12-4,CASSLTGGNIQYF
.,TRBJ1-1,TRBV5-4,CADKVAPMNTEAFF
.,TRBJ1-6,TRBV3-1/TRBV3-2,CASSRDRTAYNSPLHF
.,TRBJ1-3,TRBV7-3,CASSLISGGSGNTIYF
.,TRBJ1-5,TRBV19,CASSGDSNQPQHF
.,TRBJ1-1,TRBV2,CASSDGGYTEAFF
few,TRBJ1-3,TRBV7-3,CASSPDRSSGNTIYF
.,TRBJ1-1,TRBV7-5,CARSLKSGRENTEAFF
.,TRBJ2-1,TRBV19,CASSPEAGGSYNEQFF
.,TRBJ1-2,TRBV9,CASSYPRQGPANYGYTF
.,TRBJ1-1,TRBV6-5,CATWTVNTEAFF
.,TRBJ2-3,TRBV6-2/TRBV6-3,CASSYNPRASTDTQYF
once,TRBJ2-7,TRBV6-5,CASSYSAGGYEQYF
.,TRBJ1-1,TRBV2,CASSFLGALNTEAFF
.,TRBJ1-2,TRBV18,CASSPPSLPSDYGYTF
.,TRBJ2-2,TRBV4-1,CASSPAYSGRRTGELFF
.,TRBJ2-3,TRBV7-9,CASSGGLAGTDTQYF
.,TRBJ2-5,TRBV12-5,CASGAHGQTATTQETQYF
.,TRBJ1-3,TRBV7-8,CASSPSARGLGSGNTIYF
.,TRBJ1-1,TRBV27,CASSLIQNTEAFF
few,TRBJ1-1,TRBV3-1/TRBV3-2,CASRSGQGSEAFF
.,TRBJ2-3,TRBV2,CASIRTLGQYF
.,TRBJ1-2,TRBV7-2,CASSLDRQGYYGYTF
.,TRBJ2-7,TRBV9,CASSTAGTDYEQYF
.,TRBJ1-2,TRBV29-1,CSVDLGQGLGRTF
.,TRBJ2-2,TRBV4-2,CASSLGTSGGATAGELFF
.,TRBJ2-7,TRBV30,CAWSVSRRDGDYEQYF
.,TRBJ1-2,TRBV28,CASSSVTGTGATYGYTF
.,TRBJ2-7,TRBV29-1,CSARESHSYEQYF
few,TRBJ2-2,TRBV2,CASSDRRGGPGELFF
.,TRBJ2-3,TRBV29-1,CSVEETGGLTDTQYF
few,TRBJ2-2,TRBV6-2/TRBV6-3,CASSETSGGAGELFF
.,TRBJ1-1,TRBV2,CASRDRGALSTEAFF
.,TRBJ2-3,TRBV19,CASSRGQPPRFDTQYF
.,TRBJ2-3,TRBV9,CASSVEGTDTDTQYF
.,TRBJ1-2,TRBV10-3,CAISGTGTGDGYTF
.,TRBJ1-5,TRBV2,CASSERSGGKQPQHF
.,TRBJ1-2,TRBV7-9,CASSPRGQGIKLYGYTF
.,TRBJ2-2,TRBV7-2,CASSKGQGNTGELFF
.,TRBJ1-2,TRBV18,CASSPPTQGALGYTF
.,TRBJ2-1,TRBV4-2,CASSQGTTLNEQFF
.,TRBJ2-2,TRBV30,CAWSSGGASTGELFF
few,TRBJ1-5,TRBV6-2/TRBV6-3,CASSRGAAHSNQPQHF
few,TRBJ1-2,TRBV19,CASGPTGYDSGYTF